One and the same sample provided the 19 T cell receptor beta chains below, sequenced in a study of blood T cell repertoires in COVID-19. Here immunoSEQ multiplex PCR was the method, and the copy in TCRdb shows in-frame clones only, minus some. Of about 440,000 clones listed, around nine tenths were seen once; the top ten hold about 2%. The specimen was PBMCs or T cells enriched from blood (not recorded which). The receptor set was obtained from a woman aged 18-29 years with acute COVID-19.

This chain uses TRBV9 with TRBJ1-1; the match to TRBD1 covers 9 bases. J gave up 2 bases and V 4 bases, and 6 bases lay outside the gene matches. CDR3 length: 15 amino acids. From germline, CDR1 is SGDLS and CDR2 YYNGEE. The CDR3 loop reads CASSSTGQGNTEAFF. The CDR3 DNA reads TGTGCCAGCAGCTCGACGGGACAGGGTAACACTGAAGCTTTCTTT.

The chain joins TRBV7-3 to TRBJ2-1; no clear D. V shed 2 bases and J shed 5 bases, with 7 bases lying between them. The CDR3 has 13 residues. In germline, CDR1 is SGHTA, CDR2 FQGTGA. The CDR3 sequence: CASSLSRDNEQFF. The CDR3 bases are TGTGCCAGCAGCTTATCTAGAGACAATGAGCAGTTCTTC.

This clone was seen a handful of times. The rearrangement uses TRBV15 and TRBJ2-2; 8 nucleotides align to TRBD2. The V and J ends lost 0 bases and 3 bases, in that order; junction bases with no gene match: 0. Looked up from germline, CDR1 is LNHNV and CDR2 is YYDKDF (reference sequence). This CDR3 region has 15 residues. CDR3 residues: CATSREGLDTGELFF. Here the CDR3 DNA reads TGTGCCACCAGCAGAGAGGGACTAGACACCGGGGAGCTGTTTTTT.

The rearrangement links TRBV27 to TRBJ1-2, with unresolved D. This CDR3 region has 13 residues. V was pared by 5 bases and J by 3 bases, with 10 bases between. Germline V gene lookup returns CDR1 MNHEY and CDR2 SMNVEV (reference sequence). The CDR3 nucleotides are TGTGCCAGCAGTCGCGGGCTCTACTATGGCTACACCTTC. Protein sequence: CASSRGLYYGYTF.

This chain joins TRBV11-2 and TRBJ2-1; D remains ambiguous. The V and J ends lost 3 bases and 6 bases respectively, with 9 bases between them. The CDR3 is made up of 13 amino acids. Germline V gene data show CDR1 as SGHAT and CDR2 as FQNNGV. The CDR3 here is CASSLVRFNEQFF. CDR3 in DNA: TGTGCCAGCAGCTTGGTTCGGTTCAATGAGCAGTTCTTC. The entire variable domain, with the rest obtained from reference TRBV11-2 and TRBJ2-1, is as follows: EAGVAQSPRYKIIEKRQSVAFWCNPISGHATLYWYQQILGQGPKLLIQFQNNGVVDDSQLPKDRFSAERLKGVDSTLKIQPAKLEDSAVYLCASSLVRFNEQFFGPGTRLTVL.

The V call is TRBV19, the J call TRBJ2-6, with D possibly being TRBD1 (6 bases). There are 17 residues in the CDR3. The V and J ends lost 8 bases and 0 bases respectively, with 17 bases between them. Germline CDR1 is LNHDA and CDR2 is SQIVND (reference sequence). CDR3: CASGGLTVYSGANVLTF. CDR3 DNA: TGTGCCAGTGGGGGCCTCACAGTCTACTCTGGGGCCAACGTCCTGACTTTC.

V is TRBV9 and J is TRBJ1-2; 7 bases fit TRBD1. From germline, CDR1 is SGDLS and CDR2 YYNGEE. V shed 3 bases, J shed 4 bases, and the junction held 12 bases outside the gene matches. The CDR3 has 16 amino acids. CDR3 protein: CASSAQGGGIGYGYTF. The DNA for the CDR3 is TGTGCCAGCAGCGCCCAGGGGGGAGGAATCGGCTATGGCTACACCTTC.

V gene TRBV19 combines with J gene TRBJ2-7; 8 bases map to TRBD1. This CDR3 region has 15 residues. Germline assignment: CDR1 LNHDA and CDR2 SQIVND (reference sequence). Trimming removed 4 bases from V and 3 bases from J; junction bases left unmatched: 8. The CDR3 DNA sequence: TGTGCCAGTAGTAGCCGGGACAGGCATGTCTACGAGCAGTACTTC. It specifies CASSSRDRHVYEQYF.

DNA of the CDR3: TGTGCCAGCAGCTTGTCGGGTTACCAGCCCCAGCATTTT. Protein: CASSLSGYQPQHF. The rearrangement uses TRBV5-6 and TRBJ1-5, with unresolved D. Between the trimmed V and J ends, which lost 1 base and 7 bases, there was a span of 9 bases. The CDR3 has 13 residues. The germline gives CDR1 SGHDT, CDR2 YYEEEE. Looking up the rest from reference TRBV5-6 and TRBJ1-5 gives the full variable domain: DAGVTQSPTHLIKTRGQQVTLRCSPKSGHDTVSWYQQALGQGPQFIFQYYEEEERQRGNFPDRFSGHQFPNYSSELNVNALLLGDSALYLCASSLSGYQPQHFGDGTRLSIL.

V usage is TRBV4-3 and J usage is TRBJ2-1; D possibly corresponds to TRBD2 (5 bases). CDR3 length: 15 residues. Between the trimmed V and J ends, which lost 1 base and 1 base, there was a span of 8 bases. Germline V lookup: CDR1 LGHNA, CDR2 YSLEER. The CDR3, as DNA: TGCGCCAGCAGCCAAGGGGAGCAATCCTACAATGAGCAGTTCTTC. This encodes CASSQGEQSYNEQFF.

In nucleotides, the CDR3 is TGTGCCACCAGTGATCTCAGTCATAGCAATCAGCCCCAGCATTTT. It codes for CATSDLSHSNQPQHF. V usage is TRBV24-1 and J usage is TRBJ1-5; no clear D. Trimming removed 3 bases from V and 0 bases from J, with 8 bases in between. CDR3 size: 15 residues. Germline CDR1 and CDR2: KGHDR and SFDVKD.

The J gene is TRBJ2-5, the V gene TRBV5-1; no firm D call. Trimming took 2 bases from V and 4 from J, leaving 12 bases between them. The CDR3 loop spans 14 amino acids. Germline V gives CDR1 SGHRS, CDR2 YFSETQ. CDR3 amino acids: CASSFARSRETQYF. The DNA of the CDR3 is TGCGCCAGCAGCTTTGCGCGATCTCGAGAGACCCAGTACTTC.

The chain recombines TRBV5-1 with TRBJ2-3, with D perhaps TRBD2 (6 bases). Trimming stripped 0 bases from V and 6 bases from J, with 11 bases between. CDR1 is SGHRS and CDR2 is YFSETQ in the germline V gene. The CDR3 spans 14 residues. This chain's CDR3 is CASSLGSGFDTQYF. CDR3 DNA: TGCGCCAGCAGCTTGGGTAGCGGTTTCGATACGCAGTATTTT.

The chain joins TRBV7-2 to TRBJ2-7; TRBD2 might be the D (5 bases). Germline V lookup: CDR1 SGHTA, CDR2 FQGNSA. The V end lost 1 base, the J end lost 2 bases, and 15 bases lay between the germline ends. This CDR3 has 16 amino acids. CDR3 in amino acids: CASSLGYRRATYEQYF. In DNA, the CDR3 is TGTGCCAGCAGCTTAGGGTATCGGCGGGCAACCTACGAGCAGTACTTC.

The chain joins TRBV6-4 to TRBJ2-3; 13 bases fit TRBD2. Per germline, CDR1 MRHNA and CDR2 SNTAGT. J gave up 5 bases and V 4 bases, and 0 bases lay outside the gene matches. This CDR3 contains 14 residues. DNA for the CDR3: TGTGCCAGCAGTGGACTAGCGGGAGGAGATACGCAGTATTTT. Translation: CASSGLAGGDTQYF.

On this clone itself: One end of the junction varies from germline; a read error may be responsible. The gene calls are TRBV2 and TRBJ2-2; a weak D match, TRBD2 (5 bases). Germline CDR1 is SNHLY and CDR2 is FYNNEI. The length of the CDR3 is 15 residues. In DNA, the CDR3 is TGTGCCAGCAGCACGGACTGGACTTTCTCCGGCGAGCTGTTTTTT. As protein: CASSTDWTFSGELFF.

The rearrangement links TRBV7-2 to TRBJ1-5; D is undetermined. The CDR3 is 16 amino acids. Trimming shortened V by 5 bases and J by 9 bases, and 23 bases separated the two germline ends. Germline CDR1 reads SGHTA; CDR2 reads FQGNSA. CDR3 loop: CASSARGINRNLPQHF. The DNA for the CDR3 is TGTGCCAGCAGCGCGCGAGGGATTAATCGAAACCTGCCCCAGCATTTT.

The chain employs TRBV5-4 and TRBJ2-7, with 9 bases matching TRBD2. The V and J ends lost 3 bases and 1 base, in that order; junction bases with no gene match: 8. CDR3 length equals 16 residues. Germline-derived CDR1 and CDR2 are SGHNT and YYREEE (reference sequence). The CDR3 reads CASSSGGGRASYEQYF. The CDR3, as DNA: TGTGCCAGCAGCTCGGGAGGCGGGAGGGCTTCCTACGAGCAGTACTTC.

The rearrangement uses TRBV6-2 or TRBV6-3 and TRBJ1-5; no definite D call. V dropped 6 bases and J dropped 0 bases, with 9 bases sitting between them. Germline values: CDR1 MNHEY, CDR2 SVGEGT. The CDR3 sequence is 14 residues long. CDR3 loop: CASSTANSNQPQHF. Here the CDR3 DNA reads TGTGCCAGCAGCACAGCAAATAGCAATCAGCCCCAGCATTTT.